This TCR beta chain was recorded in a study of control samples from healthy donors and cancer patients. Clones were sequenced by immunoSEQ multiplex PCR, and TCRdb holds only the in-frame ones, with some missing. The sample consists of about 83,000 clones, roughly 89% of them appearing once. Germline V lookup: CDR1 SGHTA, CDR2 FQGNSA. This CDR3 region has 14 residues. Trimming stripped 5 bases from V and 3 bases from J, with 11 bases between. Material: blood. This TCR came from a man in his fifties or sixties in good health. This rearrangement joins TRBV7-2 to TRBJ1-3; TRBD1 is a possible D gene (5 bases). CDR3 DNA: TGTGCCAGCAGCCCCCGGGGGGGTGGAAACACCATATATTTT. Translating it yields CASSPRGGGNTIYF.